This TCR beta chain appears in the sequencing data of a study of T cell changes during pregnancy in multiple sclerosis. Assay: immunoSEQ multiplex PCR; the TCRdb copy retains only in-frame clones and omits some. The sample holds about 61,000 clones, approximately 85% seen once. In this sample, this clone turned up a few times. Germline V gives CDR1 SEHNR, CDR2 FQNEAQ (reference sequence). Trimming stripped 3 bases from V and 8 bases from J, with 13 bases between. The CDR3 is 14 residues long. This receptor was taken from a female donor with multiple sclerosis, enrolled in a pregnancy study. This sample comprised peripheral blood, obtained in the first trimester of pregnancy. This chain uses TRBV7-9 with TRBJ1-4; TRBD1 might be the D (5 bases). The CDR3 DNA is TGTGCCAGCAGCTTCCCAGGGATGAGGGAAAAACTGTTTTTT. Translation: CASSFPGMREKLFF.